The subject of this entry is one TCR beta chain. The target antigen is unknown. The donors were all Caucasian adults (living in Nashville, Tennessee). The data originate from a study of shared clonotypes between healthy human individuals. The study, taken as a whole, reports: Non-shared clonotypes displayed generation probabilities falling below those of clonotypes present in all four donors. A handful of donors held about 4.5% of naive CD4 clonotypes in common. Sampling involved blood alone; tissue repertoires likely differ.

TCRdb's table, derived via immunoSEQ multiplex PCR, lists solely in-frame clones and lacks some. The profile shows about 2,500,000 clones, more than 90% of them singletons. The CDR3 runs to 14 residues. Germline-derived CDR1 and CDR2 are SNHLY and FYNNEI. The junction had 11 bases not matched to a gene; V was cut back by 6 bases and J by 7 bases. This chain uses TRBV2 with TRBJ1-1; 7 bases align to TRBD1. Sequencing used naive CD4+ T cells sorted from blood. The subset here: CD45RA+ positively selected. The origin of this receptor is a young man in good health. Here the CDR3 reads CASRLGQSIIEAFF. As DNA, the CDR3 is TGTGCCAGCAGGTTGGGACAGTCGATTATTGAAGCTTTCTTT.